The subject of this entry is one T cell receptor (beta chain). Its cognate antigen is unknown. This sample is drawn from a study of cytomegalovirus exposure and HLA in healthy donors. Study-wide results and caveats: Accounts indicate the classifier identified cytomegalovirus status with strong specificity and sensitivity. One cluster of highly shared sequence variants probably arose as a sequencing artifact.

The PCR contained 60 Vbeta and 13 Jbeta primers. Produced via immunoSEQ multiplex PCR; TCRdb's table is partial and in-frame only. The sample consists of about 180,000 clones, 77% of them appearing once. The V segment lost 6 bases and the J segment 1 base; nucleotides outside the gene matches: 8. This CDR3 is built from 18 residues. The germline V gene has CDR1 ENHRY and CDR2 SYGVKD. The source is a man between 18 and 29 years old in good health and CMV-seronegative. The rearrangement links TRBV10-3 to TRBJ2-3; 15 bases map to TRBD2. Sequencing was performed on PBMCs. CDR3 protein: CAISRRTSGRAGTDTQYF. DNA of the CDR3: TGTGCCATCAGCCGTCGGACTAGCGGGAGGGCCGGCACAGATACGCAGTATTTT.